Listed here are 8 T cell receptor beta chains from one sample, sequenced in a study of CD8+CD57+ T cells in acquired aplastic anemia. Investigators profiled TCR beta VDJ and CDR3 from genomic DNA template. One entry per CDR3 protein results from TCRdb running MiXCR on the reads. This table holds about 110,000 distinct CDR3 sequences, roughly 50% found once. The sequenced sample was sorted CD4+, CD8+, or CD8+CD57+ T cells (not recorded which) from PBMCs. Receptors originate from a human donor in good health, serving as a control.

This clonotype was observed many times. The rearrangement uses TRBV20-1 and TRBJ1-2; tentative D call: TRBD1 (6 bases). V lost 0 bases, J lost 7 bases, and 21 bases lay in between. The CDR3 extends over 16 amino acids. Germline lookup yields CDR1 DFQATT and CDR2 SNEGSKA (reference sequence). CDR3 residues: CSARDLWGRVTGGYTF. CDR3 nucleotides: TGCAGTGCTAGAGATCTCTGGGGGCGGGTAACGGGTGGCTACACCTTC.

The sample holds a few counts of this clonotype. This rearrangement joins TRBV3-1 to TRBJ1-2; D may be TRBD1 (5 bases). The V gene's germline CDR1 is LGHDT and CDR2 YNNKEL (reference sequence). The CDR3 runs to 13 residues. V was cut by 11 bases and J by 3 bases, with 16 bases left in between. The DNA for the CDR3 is TGTGCCCAGCGGTACCGGGGCTACTATGGCTACACCTTC. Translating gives CAQRYRGYYGYTF.

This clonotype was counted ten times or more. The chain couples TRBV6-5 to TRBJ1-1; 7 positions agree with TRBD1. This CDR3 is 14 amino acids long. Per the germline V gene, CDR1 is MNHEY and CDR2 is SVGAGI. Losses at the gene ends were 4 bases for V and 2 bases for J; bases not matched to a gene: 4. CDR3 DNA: TGTGCCAGCAGTTGGGGACAGAGCAACACTGAAGCTTTCTTT. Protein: CASSWGQSNTEAFF.

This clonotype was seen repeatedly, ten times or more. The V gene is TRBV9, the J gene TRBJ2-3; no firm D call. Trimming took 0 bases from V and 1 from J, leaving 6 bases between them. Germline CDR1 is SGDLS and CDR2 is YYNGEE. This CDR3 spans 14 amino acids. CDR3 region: CASSVDTGTDTQYF. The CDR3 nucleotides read TGTGCCAGCAGCGTAGATACAGGCACAGATACGCAGTATTTT. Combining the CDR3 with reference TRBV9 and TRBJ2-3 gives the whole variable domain DSGVTQTPKHLITATGQRVTLRCSPRSGDLSVYWYQQSLDQGLQFLIQYYNGEERAKGNILERFSAQQFPDLHSELNLSSLELGDSALYFCASSVDTGTDTQYFGPGTRLTVL.

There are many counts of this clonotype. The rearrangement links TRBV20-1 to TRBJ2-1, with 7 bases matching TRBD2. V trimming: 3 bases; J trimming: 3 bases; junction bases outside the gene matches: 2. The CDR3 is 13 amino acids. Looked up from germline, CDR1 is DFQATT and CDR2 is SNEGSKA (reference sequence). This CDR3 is CSASSGDYNEQFF. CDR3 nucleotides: TGCAGTGCTAGCAGCGGGGACTACAATGAGCAGTTCTTC.

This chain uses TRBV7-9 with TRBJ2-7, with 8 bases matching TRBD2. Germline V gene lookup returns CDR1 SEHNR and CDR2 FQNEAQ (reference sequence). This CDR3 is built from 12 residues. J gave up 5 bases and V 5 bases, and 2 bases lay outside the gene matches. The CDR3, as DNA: TGTGCCAGCAGCCTCGGGGGGGACGAGCAGTACTTC. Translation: CASSLGGDEQYF.

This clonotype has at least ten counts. The CDR3 loop is CASIALEGGDYYGYTF. CDR3 nucleotides: TGTGCCAGCATCGCCCTAGAGGGTGGAGATTACTATGGCTACACCTTC. The rearrangement uses TRBV4-2 and TRBJ1-2; D unresolved. Germline CDR1 LGHNA, CDR2 YNFKEQ. This CDR3 contains 16 residues. V was shortened by 7 bases and J by 3 bases, with 21 bases between the two germline ends.

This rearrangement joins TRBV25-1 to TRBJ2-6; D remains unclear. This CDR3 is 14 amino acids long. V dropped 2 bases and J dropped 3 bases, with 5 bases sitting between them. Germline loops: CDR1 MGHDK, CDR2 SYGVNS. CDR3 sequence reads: CASSEPGGANVLTF. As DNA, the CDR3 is TGTGCCAGCAGTGAACCGGGTGGGGCCAACGTCCTGACTTTC.